This TCR beta chain was identified during a study of early T cells in non-severe SARS-CoV-2 infection. Study as a whole: Sequencing input comprised bulk RNA from unsorted whole blood; chain pairing was not available.

This clonotype was seen at least ten times. Its antigen is still unknown. Unique molecular identifiers tagged individual cDNA molecules. TCRdb used MiXCR to reprocess the 5' RACE reads, holding one entry per CDR3 protein. The sample shows 75,000 to 100,000 distinct CDR3 sequences, approximately 15% of them seen only once. Trimming stripped 2 bases from V and 1 base from J, with 6 bases between. Germline CDR1 MNHEY, CDR2 SVGAGI. The CDR3 has 15 residues. Points from the study as a whole: Anti-spike CD8 specificities were favored by VDJdb matching, whose results missed private and CD4 specificities.

The sequence was obtained from an adult who was a healthcare worker with PCR-confirmed SARS-CoV-2 infection or an uninfected control (not recorded which). The chain couples TRBV6-5 to TRBJ2-6, with D perhaps TRBD2 (6 bases). Sequenced input: whole blood. The CDR3 sequence: CASSYGGSGANVLTF. The CDR3 DNA reads TGTGCCAGCAGTTACGGGGGGTCTGGGGCCAACGTCCTGACTTTC.